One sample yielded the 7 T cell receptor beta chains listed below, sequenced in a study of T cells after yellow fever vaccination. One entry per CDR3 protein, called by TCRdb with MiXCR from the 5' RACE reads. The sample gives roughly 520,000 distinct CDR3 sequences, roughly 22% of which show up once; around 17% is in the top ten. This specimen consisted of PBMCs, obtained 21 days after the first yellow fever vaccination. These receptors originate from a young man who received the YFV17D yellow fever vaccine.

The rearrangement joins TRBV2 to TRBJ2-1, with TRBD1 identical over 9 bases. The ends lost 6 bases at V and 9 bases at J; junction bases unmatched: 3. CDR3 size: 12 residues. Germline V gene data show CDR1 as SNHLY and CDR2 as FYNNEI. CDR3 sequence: CASRDRGGEQFF. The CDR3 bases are TGTGCCAGCAGAGACAGGGGGGGTGAGCAGTTCTTC. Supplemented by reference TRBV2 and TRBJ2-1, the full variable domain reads EPEVTQTPSHQVTQMGQEVILRCVPISNHLYFYWYRQILGQKVEFLVSFYNNEISEKSEIFDDQFSVERPDGSNFTLKIRSTKLEDSAMYFCASRDRGGEQFFGPGTRLTVL.

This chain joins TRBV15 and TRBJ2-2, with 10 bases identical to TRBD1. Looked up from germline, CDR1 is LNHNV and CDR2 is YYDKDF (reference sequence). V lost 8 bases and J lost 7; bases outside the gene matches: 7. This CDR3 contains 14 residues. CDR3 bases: TGTGCCACCCGAGGGGACAGGGGTATCGGGGAGCTGTTTTTT. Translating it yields CATRGDRGIGELFF.

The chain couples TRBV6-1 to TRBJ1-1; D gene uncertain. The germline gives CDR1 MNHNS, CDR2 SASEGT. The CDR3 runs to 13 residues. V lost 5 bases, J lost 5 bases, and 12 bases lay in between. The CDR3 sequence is CASSPETITEAFF. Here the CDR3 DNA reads TGTGCCAGCAGTCCCGAAACGATTACTGAAGCTTTCTTT.

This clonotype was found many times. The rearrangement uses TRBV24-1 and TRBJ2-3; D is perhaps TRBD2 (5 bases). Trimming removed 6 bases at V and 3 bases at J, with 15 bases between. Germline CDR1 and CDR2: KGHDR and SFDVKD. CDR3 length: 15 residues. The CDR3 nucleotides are TGTGCCACCAGTACCGCAAAGGGCGGGACAGATACGCAGTATTTT. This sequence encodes CATSTAKGGTDTQYF.

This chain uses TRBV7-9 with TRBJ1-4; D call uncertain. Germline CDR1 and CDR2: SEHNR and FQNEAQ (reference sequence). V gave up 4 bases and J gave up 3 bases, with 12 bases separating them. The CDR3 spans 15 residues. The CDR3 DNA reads TGTGCCAGCAGCTCCCTCGGGCGAGCTAATGAAAAACTGTTTTTT. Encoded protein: CASSSLGRANEKLFF.

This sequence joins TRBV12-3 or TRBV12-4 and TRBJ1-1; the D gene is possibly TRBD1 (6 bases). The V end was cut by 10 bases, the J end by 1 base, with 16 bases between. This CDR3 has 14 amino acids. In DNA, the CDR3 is TGTGCCACCCGTCAGGGACACAAGAACACTGAAGCTTTCTTT. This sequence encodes CATRQGHKNTEAFF.

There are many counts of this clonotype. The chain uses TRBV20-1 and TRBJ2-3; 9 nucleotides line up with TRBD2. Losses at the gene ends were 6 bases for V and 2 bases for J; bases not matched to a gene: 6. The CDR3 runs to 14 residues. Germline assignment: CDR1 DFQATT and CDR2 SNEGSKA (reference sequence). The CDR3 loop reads CSASGLASTDTQYF. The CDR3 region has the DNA TGCAGTGCCTCGGGACTAGCTTCCACAGATACGCAGTATTTT.